This TCR beta chain was documented in a study of cytomegalovirus exposure and HLA in healthy donors. The primer mix had 60 Vbeta and 13 Jbeta primers. The repertoire was sequenced with immunoSEQ multiplex PCR; TCRdb's copy has only in-frame clones and lacks some. The sample contains around 140,000 clones, roughly 86% of which appear only once. Of note for this clone: Its antigen is still unknown.

Broader study findings: Cytomegalovirus association was assigned to approximately 180 TCR beta chains. Later, an analysis showed that TCR beta chains associated with HLA were more clonally expanded than others that were equally common.

This CDR3 contains 15 residues. Germline V lookup: CDR1 MDHEN, CDR2 SYDVKM. Trimming took off 6 bases at V and 0 bases at J, with 15 bases between the two ends. This sequence originates from a young man in good health and CMV-seropositive. The specimen was PBMCs. This chain connects TRBV28 to TRBJ2-7, with D possibly matching TRBD2 (6 bases). The CDR3 region has the DNA TGTGCCAGCAGCTTTAGCGGTTCCCTCTCCTACGAGCAGTACTTC. The encoded protein is CASSFSGSLSYEQYF.